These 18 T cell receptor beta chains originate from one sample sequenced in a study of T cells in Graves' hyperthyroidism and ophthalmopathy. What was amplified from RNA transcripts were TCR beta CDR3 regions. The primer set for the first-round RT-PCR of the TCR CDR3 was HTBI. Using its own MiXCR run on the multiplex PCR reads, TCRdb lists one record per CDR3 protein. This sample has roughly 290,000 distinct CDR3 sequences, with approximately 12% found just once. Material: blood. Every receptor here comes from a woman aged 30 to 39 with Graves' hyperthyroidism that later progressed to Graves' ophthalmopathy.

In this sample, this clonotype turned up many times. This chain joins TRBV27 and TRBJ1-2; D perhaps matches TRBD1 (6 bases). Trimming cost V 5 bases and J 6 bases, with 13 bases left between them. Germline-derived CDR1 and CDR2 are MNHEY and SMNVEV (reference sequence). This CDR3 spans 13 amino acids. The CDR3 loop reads CASSPRTAHGYTF. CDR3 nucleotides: TGTGCCAGCAGTCCGAGGACAGCCCATGGCTACACCTTC.

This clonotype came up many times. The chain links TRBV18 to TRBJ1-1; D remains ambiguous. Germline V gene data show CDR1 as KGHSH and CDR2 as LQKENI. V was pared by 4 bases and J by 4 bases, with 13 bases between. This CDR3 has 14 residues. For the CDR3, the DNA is TGTGCCAGCTCACTCCCCGGACGCCTCACTGAAGCTTTCTTT. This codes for CASSLPGRLTEAFF.

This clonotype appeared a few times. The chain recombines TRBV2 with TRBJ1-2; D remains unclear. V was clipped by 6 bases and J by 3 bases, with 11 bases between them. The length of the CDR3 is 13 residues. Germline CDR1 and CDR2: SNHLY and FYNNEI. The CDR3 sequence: CASRGYGDYGYTF. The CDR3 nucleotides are TGTGCCAGCAGGGGGTATGGAGACTATGGCTACACCTTC.

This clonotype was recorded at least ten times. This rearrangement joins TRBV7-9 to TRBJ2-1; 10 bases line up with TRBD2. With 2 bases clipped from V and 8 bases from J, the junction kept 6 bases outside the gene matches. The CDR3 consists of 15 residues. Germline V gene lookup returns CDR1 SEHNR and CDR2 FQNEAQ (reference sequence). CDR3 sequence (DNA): TGTGCCAGCAGCTTATCGGCTAGCGGGAGCGATGAGCAGTTCTTC. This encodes CASSLSASGSDEQFF.

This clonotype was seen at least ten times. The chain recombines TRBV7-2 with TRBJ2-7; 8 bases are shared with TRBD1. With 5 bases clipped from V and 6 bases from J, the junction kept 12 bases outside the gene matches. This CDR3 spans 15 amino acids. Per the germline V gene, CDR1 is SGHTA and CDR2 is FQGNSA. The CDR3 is CASSDAGTGGFEQYF. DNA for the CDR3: TGTGCCAGCAGCGATGCCGGGACAGGAGGTTTCGAGCAGTACTTC.

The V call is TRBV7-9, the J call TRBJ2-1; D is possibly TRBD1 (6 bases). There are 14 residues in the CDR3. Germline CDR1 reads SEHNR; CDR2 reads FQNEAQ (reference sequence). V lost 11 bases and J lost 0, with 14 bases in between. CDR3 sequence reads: CASSGAPSYNEQFF. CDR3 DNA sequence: TGTGCCTCTTCAGGGGCCCCCTCCTACAATGAGCAGTTCTTC.

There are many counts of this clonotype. The CDR3 sequence is CASSLAGTGELFF. The CDR3 DNA sequence: TGTGCCAGCAGCCTGGCAGGCACCGGGGAGCTGTTTTTT. V gene TRBV7-2 combines with J gene TRBJ2-2; D gene uncertain. CDR3 length: 13 residues. Looked up from germline, CDR1 is SGHTA and CDR2 is FQGNSA. The V gene lost 5 bases and the J gene lost 4 bases, with 8 bases spanning the gap.

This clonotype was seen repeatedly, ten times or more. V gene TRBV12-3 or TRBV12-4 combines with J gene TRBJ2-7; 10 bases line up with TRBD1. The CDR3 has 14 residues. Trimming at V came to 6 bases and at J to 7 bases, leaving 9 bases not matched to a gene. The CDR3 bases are TGTGCCAGCAGGACCGGGACAGGGGCCCGGGAGCAGTACTTC. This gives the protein CASRTGTGAREQYF.

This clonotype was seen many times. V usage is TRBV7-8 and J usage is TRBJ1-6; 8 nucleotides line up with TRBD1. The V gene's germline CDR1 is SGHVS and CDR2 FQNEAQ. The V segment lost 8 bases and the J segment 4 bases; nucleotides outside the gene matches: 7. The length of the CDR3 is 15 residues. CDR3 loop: CASPRTGKYNSPLHF. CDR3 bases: TGTGCCAGCCCCCGGACAGGGAAGTATAATTCACCCCTCCACTTT.

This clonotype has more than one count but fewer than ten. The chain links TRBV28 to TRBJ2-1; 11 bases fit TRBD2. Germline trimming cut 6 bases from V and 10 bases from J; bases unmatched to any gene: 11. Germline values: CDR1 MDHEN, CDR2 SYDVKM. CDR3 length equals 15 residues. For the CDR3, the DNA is TGTGCCAGCAGCGGTAACCTAGCGGGAGGACGCGAGCAGTTCTTC. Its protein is CASSGNLAGGREQFF. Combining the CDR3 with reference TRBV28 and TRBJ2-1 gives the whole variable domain DVKVTQSSRYLVKRTGEKVFLECVQDMDHENMFWYRQDPGLGLRLIYFSYDVKMKEKGDIPEGYSVSREKKERFSLILESASTNQTSMYLCASSGNLAGGREQFFGPGTRLTVL.

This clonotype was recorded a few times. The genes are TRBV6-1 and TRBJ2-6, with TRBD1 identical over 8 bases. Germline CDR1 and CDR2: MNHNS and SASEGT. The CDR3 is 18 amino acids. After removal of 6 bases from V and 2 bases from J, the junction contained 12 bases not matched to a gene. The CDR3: CASSPGTGTKPGANVLTF. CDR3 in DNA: TGTGCCAGCAGCCCAGGGACAGGAACTAAACCTGGGGCCAACGTCCTGACTTTC.

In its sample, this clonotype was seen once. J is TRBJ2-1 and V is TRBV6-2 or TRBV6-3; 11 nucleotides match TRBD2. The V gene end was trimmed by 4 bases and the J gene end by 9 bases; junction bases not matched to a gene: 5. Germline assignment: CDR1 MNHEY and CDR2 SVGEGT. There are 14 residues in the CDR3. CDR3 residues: CASSLAGGETEQFF. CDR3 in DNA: TGTGCCAGCAGTTTAGCGGGAGGGGAGACTGAGCAGTTCTTC.

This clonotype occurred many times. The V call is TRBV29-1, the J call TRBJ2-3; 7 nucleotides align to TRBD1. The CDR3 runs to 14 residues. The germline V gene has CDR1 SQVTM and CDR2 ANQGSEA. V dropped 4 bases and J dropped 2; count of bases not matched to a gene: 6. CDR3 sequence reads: CSVVGTAITDTQYF. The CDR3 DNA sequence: TGCAGCGTTGTTGGGACAGCTATCACAGATACGCAGTATTTT.

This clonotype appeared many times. This chain's CDR3 is CASSFASYEQYF. The CDR3 DNA reads as TGTGCCAGCAGTTTCGCCTCCTACGAGCAGTACTTC. V usage is TRBV6-2 or TRBV6-3 and J usage is TRBJ2-7; D remains ambiguous. From germline, CDR1 is MNHEY and CDR2 SVGEGT. The V end was cut by 4 bases, the J end by 0 bases, with 4 bases between. There are 12 residues in the CDR3.

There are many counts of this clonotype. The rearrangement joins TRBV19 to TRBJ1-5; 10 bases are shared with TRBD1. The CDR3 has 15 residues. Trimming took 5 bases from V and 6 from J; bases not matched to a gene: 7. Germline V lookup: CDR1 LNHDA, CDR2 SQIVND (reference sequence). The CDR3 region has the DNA TGTGCCAGTAGTGACCGGGACAGGGGTGGTCAGCCCCAGCATTTT. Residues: CASSDRDRGGQPQHF.

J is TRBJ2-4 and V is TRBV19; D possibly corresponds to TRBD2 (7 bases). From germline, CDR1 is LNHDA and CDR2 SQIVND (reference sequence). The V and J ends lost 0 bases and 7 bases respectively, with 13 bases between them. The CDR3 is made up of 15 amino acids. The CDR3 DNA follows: TGTGCCAGTAGTATAGATCCGGGGGGCGAGAACATTCAGTACTTC. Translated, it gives CASSIDPGGENIQYF.

The CDR3 reads CASSRSYGTAFF. The CDR3 DNA follows: TGTGCCAGCAGCCGAAGCTATGGAACAGCTTTCTTT. The chain joins TRBV3-1 to TRBJ1-1; D call uncertain. CDR1 is LGHDT and CDR2 is YNNKEL in the germline V gene (reference sequence). V lost 4 bases, J lost 10 bases, and 13 bases lay in between. The CDR3 loop spans 12 amino acids.

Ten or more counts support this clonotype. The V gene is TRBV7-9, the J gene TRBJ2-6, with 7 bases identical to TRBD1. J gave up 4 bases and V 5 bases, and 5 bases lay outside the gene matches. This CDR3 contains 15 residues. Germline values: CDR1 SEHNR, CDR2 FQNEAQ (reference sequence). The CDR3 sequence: CASSPKGAGANVLTF. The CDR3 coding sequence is TGTGCCAGCAGCCCGAAGGGGGCAGGGGCCAACGTCCTGACTTTC.